This paragraph covers one TCR beta chain sequence. This record comes from a study of neoadjuvant nivolumab and ipilimumab in lung cancer. The protocol was immunoSEQ multiplex PCR, while the TCRdb copy is restricted to in-frame clones and leaves out a portion. Of 10,000 to 15,000 clones listed, about two thirds are singletons. Trimming took 4 bases from V and 2 from J, leaving 10 bases between them. The germline V gene has CDR1 SGHRS and CDR2 YFSETQ. CDR3 length: 14 amino acids. The origin of this receptor is an adult with non-small cell lung cancer. The genes are TRBV5-1 and TRBJ1-5; tentatively, D is TRBD1 (5 bases). The sequencing here drew on peripheral blood, taken after neoadjuvant nivolumab, alone or with ipilimumab, at or shortly before surgery. CDR3 in DNA: TGCGCCAGCAGCCAGGACATCGGCAATCAGCCCCAGCATTTT. Protein: CASSQDIGNQPQHF.